This T cell receptor beta chain was sequenced during a study of CXCR3 chemokines and chemotherapy response in bladder cancer (dated by TCRdb to between 2021 and 2024). With regard to the full study: The study examined whether intratumoral CXCR3 chemokine system activity predicted chemotherapy response in human bladder cancer.

Remarks on this clonotype: Its antigen specificity is not known. No base-level quality is on record; no much larger clone is a single base apart.

The receptor library was made with PCR. The reads were generated on an Illumina HiSeq 2500. TCRdb reprocessing: public reads trimmed at Q25 with fastp, clones called with MiXCR, in-frame beta chains kept. Every CDR3 protein is listed once, alongside the most common genes and DNA of its rows. Across this sample there are approximately 2,500 distinct CDR3 sequences, with 7.4% seen only once. Of the sample, more than 30% falls within the top ten clones. The germline V gene provides CDR1 MNHEY and CDR2 SVGAGI. Counted from cysteine to phenylalanine, this CDR3 has 14 amino acids. Only the CDR3 part of the read is kept: 42 bases, read in frame from the first base. Between the V and J ends, shortened by 2 bases and 3 bases respectively, the junction contains 8 bases.

The rearranged chain carries TRBV6-5 and TRBJ1-3; no D segment can be confidently identified. Specimen collection occurred from a patient whose treatment included neoadjuvant chemotherapy. This sequence originates from a human donor with bladder cancer that responded to neoadjuvant chemotherapy. For the CDR3, the sequence is CASSYNSGGNTIYF. The nucleotide sequence is given as TGTGCCAGCAGTTACAACAGTGGTGGAAACACCATATATTTT.